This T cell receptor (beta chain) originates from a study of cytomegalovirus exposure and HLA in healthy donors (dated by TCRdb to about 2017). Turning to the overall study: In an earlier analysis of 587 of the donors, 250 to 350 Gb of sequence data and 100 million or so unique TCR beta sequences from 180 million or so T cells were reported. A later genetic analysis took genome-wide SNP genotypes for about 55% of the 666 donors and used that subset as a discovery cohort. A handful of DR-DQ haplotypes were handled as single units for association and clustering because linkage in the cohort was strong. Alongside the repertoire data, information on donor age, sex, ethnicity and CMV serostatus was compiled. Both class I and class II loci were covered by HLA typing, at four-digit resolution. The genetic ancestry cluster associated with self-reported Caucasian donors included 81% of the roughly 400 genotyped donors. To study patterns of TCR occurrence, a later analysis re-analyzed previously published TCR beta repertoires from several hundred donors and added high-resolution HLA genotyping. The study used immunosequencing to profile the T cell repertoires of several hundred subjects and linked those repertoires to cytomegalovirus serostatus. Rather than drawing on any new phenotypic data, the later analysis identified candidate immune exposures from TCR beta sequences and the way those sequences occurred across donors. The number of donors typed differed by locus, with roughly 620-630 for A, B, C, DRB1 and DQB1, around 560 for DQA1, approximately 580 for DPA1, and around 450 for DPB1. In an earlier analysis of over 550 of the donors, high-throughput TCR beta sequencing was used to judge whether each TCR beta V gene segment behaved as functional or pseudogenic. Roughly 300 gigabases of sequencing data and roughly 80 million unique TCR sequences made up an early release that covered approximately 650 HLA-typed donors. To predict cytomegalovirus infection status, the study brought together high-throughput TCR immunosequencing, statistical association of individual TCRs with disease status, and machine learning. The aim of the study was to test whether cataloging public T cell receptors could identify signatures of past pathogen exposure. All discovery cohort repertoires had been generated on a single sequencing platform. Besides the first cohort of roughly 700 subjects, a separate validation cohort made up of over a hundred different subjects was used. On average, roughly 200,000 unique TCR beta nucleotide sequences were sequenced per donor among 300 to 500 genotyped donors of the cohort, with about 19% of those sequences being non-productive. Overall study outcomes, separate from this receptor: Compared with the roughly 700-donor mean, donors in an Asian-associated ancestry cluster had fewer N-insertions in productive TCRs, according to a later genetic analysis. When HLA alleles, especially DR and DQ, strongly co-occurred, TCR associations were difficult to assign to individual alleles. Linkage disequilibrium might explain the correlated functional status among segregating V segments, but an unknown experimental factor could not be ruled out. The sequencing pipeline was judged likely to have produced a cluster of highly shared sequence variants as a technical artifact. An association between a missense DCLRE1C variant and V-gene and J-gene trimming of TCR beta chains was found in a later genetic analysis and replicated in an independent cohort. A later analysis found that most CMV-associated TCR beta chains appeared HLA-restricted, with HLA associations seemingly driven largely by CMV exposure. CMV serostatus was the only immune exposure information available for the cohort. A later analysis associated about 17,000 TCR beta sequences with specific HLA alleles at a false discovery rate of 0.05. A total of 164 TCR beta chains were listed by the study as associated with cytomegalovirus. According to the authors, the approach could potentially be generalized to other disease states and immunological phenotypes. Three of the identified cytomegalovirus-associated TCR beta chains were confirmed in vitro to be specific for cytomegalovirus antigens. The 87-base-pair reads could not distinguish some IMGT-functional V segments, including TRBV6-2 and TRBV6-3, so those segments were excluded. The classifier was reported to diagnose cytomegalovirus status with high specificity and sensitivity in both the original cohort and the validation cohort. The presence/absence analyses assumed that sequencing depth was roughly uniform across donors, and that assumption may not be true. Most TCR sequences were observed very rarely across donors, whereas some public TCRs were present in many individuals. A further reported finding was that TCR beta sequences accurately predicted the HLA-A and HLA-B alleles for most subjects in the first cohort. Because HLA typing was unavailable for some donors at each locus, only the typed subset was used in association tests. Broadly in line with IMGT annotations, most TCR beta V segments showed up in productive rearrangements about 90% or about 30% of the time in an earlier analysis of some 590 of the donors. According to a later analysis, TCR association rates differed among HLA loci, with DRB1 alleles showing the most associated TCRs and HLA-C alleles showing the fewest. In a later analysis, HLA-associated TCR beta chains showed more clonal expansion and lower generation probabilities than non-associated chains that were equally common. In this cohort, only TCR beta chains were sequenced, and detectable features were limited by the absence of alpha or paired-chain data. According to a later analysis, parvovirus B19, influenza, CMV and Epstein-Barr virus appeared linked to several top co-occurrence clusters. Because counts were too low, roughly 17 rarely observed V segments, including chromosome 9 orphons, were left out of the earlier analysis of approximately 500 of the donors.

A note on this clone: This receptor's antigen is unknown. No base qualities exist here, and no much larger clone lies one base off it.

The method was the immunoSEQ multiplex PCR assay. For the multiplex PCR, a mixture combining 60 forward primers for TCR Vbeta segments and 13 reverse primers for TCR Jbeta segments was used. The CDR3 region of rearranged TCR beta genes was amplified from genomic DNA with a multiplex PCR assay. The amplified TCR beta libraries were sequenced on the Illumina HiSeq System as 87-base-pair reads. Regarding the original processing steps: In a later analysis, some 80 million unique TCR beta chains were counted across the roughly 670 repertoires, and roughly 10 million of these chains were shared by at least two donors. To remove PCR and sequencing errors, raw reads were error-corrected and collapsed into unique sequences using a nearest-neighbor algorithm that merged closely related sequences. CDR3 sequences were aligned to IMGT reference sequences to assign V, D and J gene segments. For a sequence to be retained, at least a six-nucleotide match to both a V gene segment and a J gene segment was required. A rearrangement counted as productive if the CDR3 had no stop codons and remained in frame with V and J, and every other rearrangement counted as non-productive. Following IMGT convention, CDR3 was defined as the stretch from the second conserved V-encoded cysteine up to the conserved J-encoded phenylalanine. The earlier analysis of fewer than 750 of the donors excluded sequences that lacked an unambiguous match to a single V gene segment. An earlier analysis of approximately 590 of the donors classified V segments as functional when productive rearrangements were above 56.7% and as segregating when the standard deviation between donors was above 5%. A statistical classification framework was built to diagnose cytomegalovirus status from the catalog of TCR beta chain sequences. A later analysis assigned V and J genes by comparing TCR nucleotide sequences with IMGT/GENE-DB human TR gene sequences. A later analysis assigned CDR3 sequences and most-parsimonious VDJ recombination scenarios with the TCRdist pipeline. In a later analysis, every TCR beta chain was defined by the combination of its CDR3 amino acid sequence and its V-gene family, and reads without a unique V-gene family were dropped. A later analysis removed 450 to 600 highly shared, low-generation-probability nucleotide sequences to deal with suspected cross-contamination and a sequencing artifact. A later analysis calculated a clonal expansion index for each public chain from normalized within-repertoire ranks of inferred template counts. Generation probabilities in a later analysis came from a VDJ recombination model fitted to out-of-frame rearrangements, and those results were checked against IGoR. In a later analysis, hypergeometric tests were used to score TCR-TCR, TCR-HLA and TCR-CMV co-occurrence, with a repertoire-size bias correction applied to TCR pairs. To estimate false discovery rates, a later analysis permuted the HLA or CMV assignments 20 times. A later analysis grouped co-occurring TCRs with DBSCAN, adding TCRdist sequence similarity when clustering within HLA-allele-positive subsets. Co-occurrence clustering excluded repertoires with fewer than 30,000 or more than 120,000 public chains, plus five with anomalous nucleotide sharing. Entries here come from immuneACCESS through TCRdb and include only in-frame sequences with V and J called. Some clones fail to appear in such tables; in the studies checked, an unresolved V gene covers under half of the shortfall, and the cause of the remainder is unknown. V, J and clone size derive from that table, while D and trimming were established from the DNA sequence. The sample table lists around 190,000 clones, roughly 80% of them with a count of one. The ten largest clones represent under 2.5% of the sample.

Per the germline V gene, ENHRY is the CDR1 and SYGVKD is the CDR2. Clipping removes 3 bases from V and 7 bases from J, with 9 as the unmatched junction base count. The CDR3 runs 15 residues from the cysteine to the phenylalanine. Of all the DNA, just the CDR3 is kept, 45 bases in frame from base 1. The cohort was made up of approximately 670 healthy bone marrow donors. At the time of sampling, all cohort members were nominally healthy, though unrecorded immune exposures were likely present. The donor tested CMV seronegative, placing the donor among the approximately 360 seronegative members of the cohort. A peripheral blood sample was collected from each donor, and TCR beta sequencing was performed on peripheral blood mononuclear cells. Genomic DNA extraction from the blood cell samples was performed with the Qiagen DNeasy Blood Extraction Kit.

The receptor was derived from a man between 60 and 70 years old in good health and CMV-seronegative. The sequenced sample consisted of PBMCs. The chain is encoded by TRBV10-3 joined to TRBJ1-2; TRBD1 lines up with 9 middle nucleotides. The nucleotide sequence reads TGTGCCATCAGTGAAACCACGGGACAGGGTATTGGCTACACCTTC. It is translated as CAISETTGQGIGYTF.